This TCR beta chain was sequenced in a study of T cells in localized non-small cell lung cancer. The CDR3 contains 13 residues. The trim removed 5 bases at V and 5 bases at J, leaving 4 bases unmatched. Germline V CDR1 and CDR2: LNHDA, SQIVND (reference sequence). This clone was picked up one time. Produced via immunoSEQ multiplex PCR; TCRdb's table is partial and in-frame only. The profile shows about 33,000 clones, around four fifths of them singletons. This material consisted of peripheral blood, taken before any cancer treatment. This sequence originates from a male donor aged 60 or older with stage III squamous cell lung carcinoma. The V gene is TRBV19, the J gene TRBJ1-2, with 8 positions matching TRBD1. The CDR3 region is CASSPRTGYGYTF. In nucleotides, the CDR3 is TGTGCCAGTAGTCCCCGGACAGGGTATGGCTACACCTTC.